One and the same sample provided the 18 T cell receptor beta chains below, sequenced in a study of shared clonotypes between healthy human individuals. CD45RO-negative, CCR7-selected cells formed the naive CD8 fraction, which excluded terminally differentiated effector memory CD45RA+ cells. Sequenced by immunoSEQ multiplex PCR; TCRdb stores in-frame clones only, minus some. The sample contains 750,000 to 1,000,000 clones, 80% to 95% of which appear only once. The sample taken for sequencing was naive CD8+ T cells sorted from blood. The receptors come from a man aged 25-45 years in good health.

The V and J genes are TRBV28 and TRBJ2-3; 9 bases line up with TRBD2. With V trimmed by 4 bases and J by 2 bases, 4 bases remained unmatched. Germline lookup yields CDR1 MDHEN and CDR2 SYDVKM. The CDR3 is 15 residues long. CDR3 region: CASSSRTSVTDTQYF. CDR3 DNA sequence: TGTGCCAGCAGTTCCCGGACTAGCGTCACAGATACGCAGTATTTT.

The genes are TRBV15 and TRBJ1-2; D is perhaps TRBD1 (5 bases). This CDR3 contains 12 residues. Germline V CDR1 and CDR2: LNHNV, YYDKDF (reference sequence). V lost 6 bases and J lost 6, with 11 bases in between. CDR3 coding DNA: TGTGCCACCAGGGGGGGTTGGGATGGCTACACCTTC. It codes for CATRGGWDGYTF.

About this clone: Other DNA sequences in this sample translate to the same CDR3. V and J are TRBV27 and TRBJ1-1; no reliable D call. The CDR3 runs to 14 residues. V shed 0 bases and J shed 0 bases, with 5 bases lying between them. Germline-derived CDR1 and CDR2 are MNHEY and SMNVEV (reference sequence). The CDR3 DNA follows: TGTGCCAGCAGTTTATCCAGAATGAACACTGAAGCTTTCTTT. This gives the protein CASSLSRMNTEAFF.

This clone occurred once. The DNA for the CDR3 is TGCAGCGTTGAGCGGCCTGGAAACACCATATATTTT. Its translation: CSVERPGNTIYF. The chain recombines TRBV29-1 with TRBJ1-3; no reliable D call. CDR3 length: 12 residues. V was clipped by 3 bases and J by 2 bases, with 5 bases between them. Per the germline V gene, CDR1 is SQVTM and CDR2 is ANQGSEA.

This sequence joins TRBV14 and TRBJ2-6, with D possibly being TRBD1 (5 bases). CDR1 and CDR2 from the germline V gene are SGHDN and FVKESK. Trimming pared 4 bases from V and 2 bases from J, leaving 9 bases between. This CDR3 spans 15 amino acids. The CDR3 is CASSLTVPGANVLTF. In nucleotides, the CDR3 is TGTGCCAGCAGCCTGACAGTTCCTGGGGCCAACGTCCTGACTTTC.

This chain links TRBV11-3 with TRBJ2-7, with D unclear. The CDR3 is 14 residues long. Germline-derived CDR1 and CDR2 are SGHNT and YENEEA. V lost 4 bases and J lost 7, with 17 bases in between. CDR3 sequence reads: CASSSSARLGEQYF. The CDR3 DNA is TGTGCCAGCAGCTCTTCAGCGAGACTGGGGGAGCAGTACTTC.

CDR3 in amino acids: CASSLLAEYNEQFF. The CDR3 DNA reads TGTGCCAGCAGCTTACTAGCGGAATACAATGAGCAGTTCTTC. This chain links TRBV5-4 with TRBJ2-1, with 8 bases lining up with TRBD2. The germline V gene encodes CDR1 SGHNT and CDR2 YYREEE (reference sequence). The V and J ends lost 2 bases and 4 bases, in that order; junction bases with no gene match: 2. The CDR3 spans 14 residues.

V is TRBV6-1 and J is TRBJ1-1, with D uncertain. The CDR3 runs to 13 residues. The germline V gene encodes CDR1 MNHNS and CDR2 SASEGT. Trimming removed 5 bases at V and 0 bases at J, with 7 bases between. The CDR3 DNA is TGTGCCAGCAGTAATGGGATGAACACTGAAGCTTTCTTT. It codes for CASSNGMNTEAFF.

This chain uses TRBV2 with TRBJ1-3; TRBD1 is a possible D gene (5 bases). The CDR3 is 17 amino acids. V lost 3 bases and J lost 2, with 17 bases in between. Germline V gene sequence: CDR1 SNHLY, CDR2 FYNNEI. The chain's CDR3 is CASSDVLRGVAGNTIYF. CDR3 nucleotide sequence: TGTGCCAGCAGTGATGTGTTAAGGGGTGTCGCTGGAAACACCATATATTTT.

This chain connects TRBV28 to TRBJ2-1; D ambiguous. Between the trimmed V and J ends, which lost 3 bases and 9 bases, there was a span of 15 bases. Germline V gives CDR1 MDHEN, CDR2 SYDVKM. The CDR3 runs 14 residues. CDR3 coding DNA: TGTGCCAGCAGTTTGGGTGAAGTTCTTGCTGAGCAGTTCTTC. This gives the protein CASSLGEVLAEQFF.

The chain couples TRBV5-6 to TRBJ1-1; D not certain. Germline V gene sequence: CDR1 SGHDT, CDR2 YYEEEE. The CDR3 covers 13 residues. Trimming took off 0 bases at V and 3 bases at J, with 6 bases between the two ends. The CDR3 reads CASSLGTYTEAFF. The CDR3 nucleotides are TGTGCCAGCAGCTTGGGAACTTACACTGAAGCTTTCTTT.

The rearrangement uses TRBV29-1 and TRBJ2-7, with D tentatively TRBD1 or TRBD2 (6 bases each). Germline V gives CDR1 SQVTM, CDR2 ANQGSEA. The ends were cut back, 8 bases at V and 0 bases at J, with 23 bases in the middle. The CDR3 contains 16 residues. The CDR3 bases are TGCAGCATAAAGGGGGGCAGGGACCTTATCTCCTACGAGCAGTACTTC. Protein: CSIKGGRDLISYEQYF.

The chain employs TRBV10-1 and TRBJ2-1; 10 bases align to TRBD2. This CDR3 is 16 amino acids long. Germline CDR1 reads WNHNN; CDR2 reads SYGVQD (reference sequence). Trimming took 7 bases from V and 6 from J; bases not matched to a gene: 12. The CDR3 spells CASTSREAGGINEQFF. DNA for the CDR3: TGCGCCAGCACATCCCGGGAAGCGGGAGGGATCAATGAGCAGTTCTTC.

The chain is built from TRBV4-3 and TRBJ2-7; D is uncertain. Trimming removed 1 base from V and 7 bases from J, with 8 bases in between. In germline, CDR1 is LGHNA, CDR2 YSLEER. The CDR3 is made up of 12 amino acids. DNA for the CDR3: TGCGCCAGCAGCCAAGGTCGTGGGGAGCAGTACTTC. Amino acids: CASSQGRGEQYF.

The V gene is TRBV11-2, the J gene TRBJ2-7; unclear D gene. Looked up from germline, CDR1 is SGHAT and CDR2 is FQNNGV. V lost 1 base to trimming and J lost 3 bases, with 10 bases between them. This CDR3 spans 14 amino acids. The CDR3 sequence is CASSLVGMGYEQYF. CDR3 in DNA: TGTGCCAGCAGCTTAGTTGGAATGGGCTACGAGCAGTACTTC. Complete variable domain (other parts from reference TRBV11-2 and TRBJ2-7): EAGVAQSPRYKIIEKRQSVAFWCNPISGHATLYWYQQILGQGPKLLIQFQNNGVVDDSQLPKDRFSAERLKGVDSTLKIQPAKLEDSAVYLCASSLVGMGYEQYFGPGTRLTVT.

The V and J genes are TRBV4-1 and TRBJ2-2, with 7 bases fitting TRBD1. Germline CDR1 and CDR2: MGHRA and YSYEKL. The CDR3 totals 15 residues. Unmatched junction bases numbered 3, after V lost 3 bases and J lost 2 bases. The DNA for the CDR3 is TGCGCCAGCAGCCAGGGGACAGCCAACACCGGGGAGCTGTTTTTT. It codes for CASSQGTANTGELFF.

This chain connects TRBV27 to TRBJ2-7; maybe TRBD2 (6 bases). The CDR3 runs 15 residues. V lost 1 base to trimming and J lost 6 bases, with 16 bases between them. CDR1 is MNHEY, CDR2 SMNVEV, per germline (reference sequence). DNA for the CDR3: TGTGCCAGCAGTTTATTGGGGGACTCGGCGGGCGAGCAGTACTTC. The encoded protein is CASSLLGDSAGEQYF.

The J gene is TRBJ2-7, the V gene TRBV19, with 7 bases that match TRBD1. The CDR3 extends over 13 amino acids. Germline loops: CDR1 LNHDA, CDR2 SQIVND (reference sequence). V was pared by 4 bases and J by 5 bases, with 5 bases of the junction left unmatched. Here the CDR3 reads CASSTGGIHEQYF. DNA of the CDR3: TGTGCCAGTAGTACAGGGGGTATCCACGAGCAGTACTTC.